This TCR beta chain was sequenced for a study of T cell responses to AZD1222 COVID-19 vaccine. General study results and limits: Donors skewed white British and female; clonal diversity was possibly underestimated. Of spike-specific TCRs, nearly half reportedly target regions left unmutated in variants. Spike-specific TCR breadth and depth were elevated following two AZD1222 doses. Repertoire collection took place solely once the T cell response had peaked.

Measured with immunoSEQ multiplex PCR; TCRdb has only the in-frame clones, and not every one. The sample lists about 140,000 clones, 90% occurring once. In regard to this clone: Antigen unknown.

This clonotype was obtained from an adult in good health. Material: peripheral blood, obtained on day 0 of AZD1222 vaccination.

The CDR3 sequence: CASSQDRSGTSGGSSYEQYF. In DNA form, the CDR3 reads TGTGCCAGCAGCCAAGATCGGTCCGGGACTAGCGGGGGGAGCTCCTACGAGCAGTACTTC. The J gene is TRBJ2-7, the V gene TRBV4-2; TRBD2 agrees at 15 bases. Germline V gene lookup returns CDR1 LGHNA and CDR2 YNFKEQ. This CDR3 region has 20 residues. V lost 0 bases to trimming and J lost 0 bases; unmatched junction nucleotides: 9.